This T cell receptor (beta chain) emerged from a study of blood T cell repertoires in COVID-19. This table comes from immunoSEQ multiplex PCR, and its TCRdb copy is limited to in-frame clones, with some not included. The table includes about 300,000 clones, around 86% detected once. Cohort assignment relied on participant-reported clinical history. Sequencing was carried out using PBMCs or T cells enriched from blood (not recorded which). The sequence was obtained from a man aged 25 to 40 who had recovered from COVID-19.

The CDR3 protein is CASSGDRDYGYTF. The CDR3, as DNA: TGTGCCAGCAGTGGCGACAGGGACTATGGCTACACCTTC. The chain has TRBV2 and TRBJ1-2, with 7 nucleotides matching TRBD1. With V trimmed by 4 bases and J by 3 bases, 2 bases remained unmatched. Per the germline V gene, CDR1 is SNHLY and CDR2 is FYNNEI. This CDR3 region has 13 residues.